This T cell receptor (beta chain) stems from a study of shared clonotypes between healthy human individuals. Germline CDR1 LNHDA, CDR2 SQIVND (reference sequence). There are 13 residues in the CDR3. V lost 7 bases and J 2 bases, leaving 12 bases between the germline ends. TCRdb keeps only in-frame clones here, not all; method: immunoSEQ multiplex PCR. The sample shows approximately 2.3 million clones, roughly 93% of them seen only once. What was sequenced was naive CD4+ T cells from PBMCs. Noted subset: CD45RA+ positively selected. The chain links TRBV19 to TRBJ2-7, with D possibly being TRBD2 (6 bases). This clonotype was obtained from a man aged 18 to 30 in good health. Some clones in this sample may be carry-over from other donors' samples. The CDR3, as DNA: TGTGCCAGTATGGGGGGTGGTCCCTACGAGCAGTACTTC. This encodes CASMGGGPYEQYF.